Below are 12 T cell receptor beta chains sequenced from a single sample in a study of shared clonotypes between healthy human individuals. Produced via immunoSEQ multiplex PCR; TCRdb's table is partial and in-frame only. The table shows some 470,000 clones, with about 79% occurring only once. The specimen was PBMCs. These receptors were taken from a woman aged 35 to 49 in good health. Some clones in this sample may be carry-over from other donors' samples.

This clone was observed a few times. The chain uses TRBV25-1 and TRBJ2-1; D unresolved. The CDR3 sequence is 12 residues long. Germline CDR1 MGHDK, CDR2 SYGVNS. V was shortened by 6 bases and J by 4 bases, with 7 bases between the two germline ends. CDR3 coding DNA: TGTGCCAGCAGATTGGAGTACAATGAGCAGTTCTTC. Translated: CASRLEYNEQFF.

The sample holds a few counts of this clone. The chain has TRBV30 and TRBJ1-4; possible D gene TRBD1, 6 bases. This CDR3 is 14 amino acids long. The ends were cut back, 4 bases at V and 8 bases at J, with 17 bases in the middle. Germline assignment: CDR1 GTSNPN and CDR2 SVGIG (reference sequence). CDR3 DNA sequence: TGTGCCTGGAACGACAGGATCCCCGCCGAAAAACTGTTTTTT. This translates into CAWNDRIPAEKLFF.

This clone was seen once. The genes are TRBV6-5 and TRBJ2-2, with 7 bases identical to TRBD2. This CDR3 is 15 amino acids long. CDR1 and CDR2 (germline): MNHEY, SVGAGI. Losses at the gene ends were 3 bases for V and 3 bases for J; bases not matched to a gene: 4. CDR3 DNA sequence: TGTGCCAGCAGTTATAGGCGGGAGCACACCGGGGAGCTGTTTTTT. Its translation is CASSYRREHTGELFF.

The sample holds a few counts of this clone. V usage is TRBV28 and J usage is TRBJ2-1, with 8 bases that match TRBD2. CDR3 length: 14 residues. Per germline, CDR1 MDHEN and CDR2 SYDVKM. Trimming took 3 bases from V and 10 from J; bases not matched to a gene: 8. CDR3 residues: CASSLRREGGEQFF. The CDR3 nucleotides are TGTGCCAGCAGTTTGAGACGGGAGGGAGGCGAGCAGTTCTTC. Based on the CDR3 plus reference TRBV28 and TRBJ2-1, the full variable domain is DVKVTQSSRYLVKRTGEKVFLECVQDMDHENMFWYRQDPGLGLRLIYFSYDVKMKEKGDIPEGYSVSREKKERFSLILESASTNQTSMYLCASSLRREGGEQFFGPGTRLTVL.

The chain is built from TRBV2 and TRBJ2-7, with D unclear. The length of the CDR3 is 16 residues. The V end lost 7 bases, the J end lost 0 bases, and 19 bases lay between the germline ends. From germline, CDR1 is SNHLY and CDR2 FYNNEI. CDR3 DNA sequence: TGTGCCAGCACTTTTACAACGCTTGCCCACTCCTACGAGCAGTACTTC. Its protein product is CASTFTTLAHSYEQYF.

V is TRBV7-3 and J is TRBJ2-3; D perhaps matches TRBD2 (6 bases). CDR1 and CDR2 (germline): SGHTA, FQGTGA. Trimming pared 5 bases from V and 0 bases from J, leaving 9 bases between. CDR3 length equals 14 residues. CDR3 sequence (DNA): TGTGCCAGCAGCCCGGGACTGAGCACAGATACGCAGTATTTT. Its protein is CASSPGLSTDTQYF.

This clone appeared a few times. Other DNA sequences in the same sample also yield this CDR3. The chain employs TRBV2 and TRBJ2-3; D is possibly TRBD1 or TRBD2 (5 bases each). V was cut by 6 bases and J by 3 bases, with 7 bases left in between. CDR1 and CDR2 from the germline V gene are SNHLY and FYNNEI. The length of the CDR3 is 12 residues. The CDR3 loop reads CASRGETDTQYF. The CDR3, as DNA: TGTGCCAGCAGAGGGGAGACAGATACGCAGTATTTT. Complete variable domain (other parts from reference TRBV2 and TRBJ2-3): EPEVTQTPSHQVTQMGQEVILRCVPISNHLYFYWYRQILGQKVEFLVSFYNNEISEKSEIFDDQFSVERPDGSNFTLKIRSTKLEDSAMYFCASRGETDTQYFGPGTRLTVL.

CDR3 sequence reads: CASSIVAGNNQPQHF. The CDR3 nucleotides are TGTGCCAGTAGTATCGTCGCAGGGAACAATCAGCCCCAGCATTTT. The chain recombines TRBV19 with TRBJ1-5; a weak D match, TRBD1 (5 bases). The length of the CDR3 is 15 residues. The germline gives CDR1 LNHDA, CDR2 SQIVND (reference sequence). V lost 3 bases and J 3 bases, leaving 12 bases between the germline ends.

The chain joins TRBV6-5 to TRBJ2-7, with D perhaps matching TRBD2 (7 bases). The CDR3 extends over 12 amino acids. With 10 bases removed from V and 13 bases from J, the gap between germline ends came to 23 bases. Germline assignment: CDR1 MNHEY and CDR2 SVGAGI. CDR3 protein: CAINLGGRVAYF. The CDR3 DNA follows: TGTGCCATCAACTTGGGGGGGCGGGTCGCTTACTTC.

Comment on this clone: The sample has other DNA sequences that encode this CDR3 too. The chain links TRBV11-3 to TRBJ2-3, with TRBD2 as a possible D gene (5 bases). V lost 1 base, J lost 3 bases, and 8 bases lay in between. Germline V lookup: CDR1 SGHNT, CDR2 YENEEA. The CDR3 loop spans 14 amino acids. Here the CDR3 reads CASSLGGSTDTQYF. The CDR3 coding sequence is TGTGCCAGCAGCTTAGGTGGGAGTACAGATACGCAGTATTTT.

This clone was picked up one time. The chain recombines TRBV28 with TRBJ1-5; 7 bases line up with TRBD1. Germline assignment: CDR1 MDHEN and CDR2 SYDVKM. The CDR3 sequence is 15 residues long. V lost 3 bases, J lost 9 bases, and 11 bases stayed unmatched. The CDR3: CASSLQGEGIGPQHF. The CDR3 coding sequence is TGTGCCAGCAGTTTGCAGGGGGAAGGAATTGGGCCCCAGCATTTT.

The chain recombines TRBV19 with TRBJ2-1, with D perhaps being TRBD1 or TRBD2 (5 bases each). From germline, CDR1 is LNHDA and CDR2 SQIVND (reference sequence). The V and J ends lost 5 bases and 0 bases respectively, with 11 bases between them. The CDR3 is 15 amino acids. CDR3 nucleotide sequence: TGTGCCAGTAGTGGGGGACGGAGCTCCTACAATGAGCAGTTCTTC. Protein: CASSGGRSSYNEQFF.